This TCR beta chain was sequenced during a study of Ad26.COV2.S vaccination and SARS-CoV-2 variants. The treatment is: roughly 19 received Ad26.COV2.S at low or high dose, single or two shots; a few received placebo; per-sample allocation not given. Material that was analyzed had been drawn on day 63 after the first vaccine or placebo injection. Looked up from germline, CDR1 is ENHRY and CDR2 is SYGVKD. V was cut by 3 bases and J by 2 bases, with 13 bases left in between. This CDR3 is 15 amino acids long. Data came from immunoSEQ multiplex PCR; TCRdb stores just in-frame clones and leaves some out. The profile shows 400,000 to 450,000 clones, about 93% of them singletons.

The V gene is TRBV10-3, the J gene TRBJ2-5; tentative D call: TRBD1 (6 bases). This receptor was taken from a person between 18 and 65 years old who received the Ad26.COV2.S COVID-19 vaccine or a placebo. The sequences come from peripheral blood, collected in a trial of Ad26.COV2.S vaccine versus placebo. CDR3 nucleotides: TGTGCCATCAGTGACTTGGAAGGGGGACAAGAGACCCAGTACTTC. Protein sequence: CAISDLEGGQETQYF.